The 2 T cell receptor beta chains listed next were all sequenced from one sample in a study of blood T cells in healthy people across ages. A second PCR of 7 to 11 cycles used a sample-barcoded 5' primer and a J-beta primer mix. MiXCR, run by TCRdb on the 5' RACE reads, gives a single entry per CDR3 protein. Of more than 500,000 distinct CDR3 sequences in the sample, 25% to 30% were seen once. The specimen sequenced was blood. These TCRs come from a woman in her 70s in good health.

The genes are TRBV7-9 and TRBJ2-4, with D unclear. This CDR3 has 13 amino acids. CDR1 is SEHNR and CDR2 is FQNEAQ in the germline V gene (reference sequence). Trimming shortened V by 4 bases and J by 6 bases, and 10 bases separated the two germline ends. CDR3 nucleotides: TGTGCCAGCAGCTCCCCTGACGGAAACATTCAGTACTTC. This encodes CASSSPDGNIQYF.

This clonotype was found a few times. This chain links TRBV7-3 with TRBJ1-4, with 8 bases fitting TRBD1. The V gene's germline CDR1 is SGHTA and CDR2 FQGTGA. The V segment lost 5 bases and the J segment 7 bases; nucleotides outside the gene matches: 9. This CDR3 is built from 15 residues. CDR3 protein: CASSPTGGRGEKLFF. In DNA form, the CDR3 reads TGTGCCAGCAGCCCTACAGGGGGTAGAGGTGAAAAACTGTTTTTT.